What follows are 32 T cell receptor beta chains derived from one specimen sequenced in a study of blood T cell repertoires in COVID-19 (dated by TCRdb to between 2020 and 2021). Libraries were built with the immunoSEQ multiplex PCR assay. Not all clones reach the TCRdb copy of this immuneACCESS table, which keeps in-frame sequences only. Checked studies attribute under half of the gap to unresolved V genes and leave the rest unexplained. This sample comprises around 300,000 clones, about nine tenths of them detected only once. Of the sample, just under 0.95% is held by the ten largest clones. The specimen sequenced was peripheral blood. These receptors were collected from a woman aged 40 to 55 who had recovered from COVID-19.

The count of this clone is one. The chain employs TRBV5-5 and TRBJ2-5; D possibly corresponds to TRBD2 (5 bases). This CDR3 comprises 13 residues. V was trimmed by 2 bases and J by 5 bases, leaving 10 bases between them. Germline CDR1 and CDR2: SGHKS and YYEKEE (reference sequence). The CDR3 reads CASSFGGLETQYF. The CDR3 DNA reads TGTGCCAGCAGCTTTGGCGGGCTGGAGACCCAGTACTTC.

CDR3 sequence (DNA): TGTGCCAGCAGCCAAGACAGGGGGACTTTAGAGACCCAGTACTTC. Its protein is CASSQDRGTLETQYF. The rearrangement joins TRBV3-1 (or the pseudogene TRBV3-2) to TRBJ2-5; TRBD1 is a possible D gene (7 bases). The V gene's germline CDR1 is LGHDT and CDR2 YNNKEL (reference sequence). The CDR3 totals 15 residues. V lost 0 bases and J 4 bases, leaving 12 bases between the germline ends.

The rearrangement uses TRBV11-2 and TRBJ2-7, with a possible D match to TRBD2 (5 bases). Trimming pared 1 base from V and 0 bases from J, leaving 10 bases between. Germline loops: CDR1 SGHAT, CDR2 FQNNGV. The CDR3 is made up of 15 amino acids. CDR3 in amino acids: CASSLGSVSSYEQYF. The CDR3, as DNA: TGTGCCAGCAGCTTAGGTAGCGTCAGCTCCTACGAGCAGTACTTC.

The V call is TRBV15, the J call TRBJ2-7; 7 bases map to TRBD1. V lost 0 bases to trimming and J lost 7 bases; unmatched junction nucleotides: 6. Germline V gene sequence: CDR1 LNHNV, CDR2 YYDKDF (reference sequence). The CDR3 length is 14 residues. CDR3 sequence (DNA): TGTGCCACCAGCAGAGATGGGGGACAGACTGAGCAGTACTTC. Encoded protein: CATSRDGGQTEQYF.

The V and J genes are TRBV7-9 and TRBJ2-3; no clear D. CDR3 length: 16 amino acids. V was trimmed by 5 bases and J by 4 bases, leaving 19 bases between them. Germline CDR1 SEHNR, CDR2 FQNEAQ (reference sequence). As DNA, the CDR3 is TGTGCCAGCAGCACCCACCCTAGTGCGGCCCCAGATACGCAGTATTTT. Its translation is CASSTHPSAAPDTQYF.

The chain uses TRBV30 and TRBJ1-3; TRBD1 matches at 8 bases. From germline, CDR1 is GTSNPN and CDR2 SVGIG (reference sequence). The length of the CDR3 is 14 residues. The trim removed 5 bases at V and 0 bases at J, leaving 3 bases unmatched. In DNA, the CDR3 is TGTGCCTGGCCGGACAGGGACTCTGGAAACACCATATATTTT. Its translation: CAWPDRDSGNTIYF.

The rearrangement joins TRBV18 to TRBJ1-1; TRBD1 agrees at 7 bases. The CDR3 sequence is 14 residues long. Germline V lookup: CDR1 KGHSH, CDR2 LQKENI. V dropped 5 bases and J dropped 1; count of bases not matched to a gene: 4. The CDR3, as DNA: TGTGCCAGCTCAGGACGACAGGGGAACACTGAAGCTTTCTTT. Its protein product is CASSGRQGNTEAFF.

Notes on this clone: The sample carries other DNA sequences with the same CDR3. This sequence joins TRBV7-3 and TRBJ2-1, with a weak D call TRBD2 (5 bases). Germline V gene sequence: CDR1 SGHTA, CDR2 FQGTGA. This CDR3 has 15 residues. V was cut by 5 bases and J by 0 bases, with 11 bases left in between. This chain's CDR3 is CASSPSGSSYNEQFF. DNA for the CDR3: TGTGCCAGCAGCCCGAGCGGCTCCTCCTACAATGAGCAGTTCTTC.

The chain recombines TRBV19 with TRBJ1-6, with unresolved D. The V and J ends lost 4 bases and 9 bases respectively, with 13 bases between them. Germline V gene data show CDR1 as LNHDA and CDR2 as SQIVND (reference sequence). This CDR3 is built from 14 residues. The CDR3 DNA reads TGTGCCAGTAGTACCGTAGGGAGATCTTCACCCCTCCACTTT. Amino acid sequence: CASSTVGRSSPLHF.

The gene calls are TRBV3-1 (or the pseudogene TRBV3-2) and TRBJ1-6; no clear D. Trimming removed 5 bases from V and 6 bases from J, with 14 bases in between. CDR1 and CDR2 (germline): LGHDT, YNNKEL (reference sequence). The CDR3 consists of 15 residues. The CDR3 spells CASSSAGGRNSPLHF. The CDR3 coding sequence is TGTGCCAGCAGCAGCGCTGGAGGTCGTAATTCACCCCTCCACTTT.

This chain connects TRBV11-3 to TRBJ2-1; 8 bases match TRBD2. Germline trimming cut 5 bases from V and 2 bases from J; bases unmatched to any gene: 5. Per the germline V gene, CDR1 is SGHNT and CDR2 is YENEEA. The CDR3 consists of 15 residues. CDR3 in DNA: TGTGCCAGCAGCCTGGGACTAGGAACCTACAATGAGCAGTTCTTC. This encodes CASSLGLGTYNEQFF.

CDR3 nucleotides: TGTGCCAGCAGCTGGGGGACTAGCGGGAACAATGAGCAGTTCTTC. Protein sequence: CASSWGTSGNNEQFF. The V call is TRBV27, the J call TRBJ2-1; 13 bases line up with TRBD2. This CDR3 spans 15 amino acids. The junction had 4 bases not matched to a gene; V was cut back by 6 bases and J by 5 bases. Germline-derived CDR1 and CDR2 are MNHEY and SMNVEV (reference sequence).

V gene TRBV24-1 combines with J gene TRBJ2-1; 10 bases align to TRBD2. CDR1 KGHDR and CDR2 SFDVKD come from the germline V gene. The length of the CDR3 is 15 residues. The trim removed 7 bases at V and 4 bases at J, leaving 6 bases unmatched. Here the CDR3 DNA reads TGTGCCACCAGCGAATCACTAGCGGGGTACAATGAGCAGTTCTTC. Translation: CATSESLAGYNEQFF.

This chain connects TRBV14 to TRBJ2-1, with 7 bases that match TRBD2. The length of the CDR3 is 15 residues. The trim removed 7 bases at V and 5 bases at J, leaving 11 bases unmatched. The V gene's germline CDR1 is SGHDN and CDR2 FVKESK. CDR3 protein: CASTETSGANNEQFF. The CDR3 DNA reads TGTGCCAGCACCGAGACAAGCGGGGCCAACAATGAGCAGTTCTTC.

This chain connects TRBV29-1 to TRBJ1-2; 10 bases fit TRBD1. Germline CDR1 is SQVTM and CDR2 is ANQGSEA. The CDR3 length is 14 residues. The trim removed 7 bases at V and 4 bases at J, leaving 9 bases unmatched. The CDR3 loop reads CSASPGTGVYGYTF. CDR3 in DNA: TGCAGCGCTAGCCCCGGGACAGGGGTCTATGGCTACACCTTC.

This clone is a singleton in its sample. The chain links TRBV30 to TRBJ2-7; D may be TRBD1 (5 bases). This CDR3 spans 15 amino acids. V was pared by 2 bases and J by 9 bases, with 23 bases between. Germline CDR1 and CDR2: GTSNPN and SVGIG (reference sequence). CDR3 in DNA: TGTGCCTGGAGTCTGTTGGCAGGGTCAACGCAGGGGCAGTACTTC. It yields the protein CAWSLLAGSTQGQYF.

This clone occurred a few times. The chain has TRBV3-1 (or the pseudogene TRBV3-2) and TRBJ1-6; D might be TRBD1 (6 bases). This CDR3 contains 14 residues. Germline loops: CDR1 LGHDT, CDR2 YNNKEL (reference sequence). Trimming pared 8 bases from V and 8 bases from J, leaving 16 bases between. CDR3 residues: CASGLTGGDSPLHF. The CDR3 nucleotides read TGTGCCAGCGGTCTGACAGGAGGAGATTCACCCCTCCACTTT.

This clone was seen a single time. Other nucleotide sequences from this sample produce the same CDR3. The rearrangement joins TRBV18 to TRBJ2-1; 12 bases line up with TRBD2. This CDR3 region has 15 residues. V lost 3 bases and J lost 4; bases outside the gene matches: 1. The germline gives CDR1 KGHSH, CDR2 LQKENI. CDR3 coding DNA: TGTGCCAGCTCACCGACTAGCGGGAGTTACAATGAGCAGTTCTTC. Translating gives CASSPTSGSYNEQFF. The whole variable domain, remainder taken from reference TRBV18 and TRBJ2-1, is NAGVMQNPRHLVRRRGQEARLRCSPMKGHSHVYWYRQLPEEGLKFMVYLQKENIIDESGMPKERFSAEFPKEGPSILRIQQVVRGDSAAYFCASSPTSGSYNEQFFGPGTRLTVL.

J is TRBJ2-2 and V is TRBV19, with 7 bases lining up with TRBD1. CDR3 length: 16 amino acids. In germline, CDR1 is LNHDA, CDR2 SQIVND (reference sequence). J was trimmed by 0 bases and V by 6 bases; bases with no gene match: 7. CDR3 in DNA: TGTGCCAGTAGGGGACGGACAGGAGCGAACACCGGGGAGCTGTTTTTT. Translated, it gives CASRGRTGANTGELFF.

The genes are TRBV19 and TRBJ2-7; 7 nucleotides match TRBD1. The CDR3 is 15 amino acids. Trimming took 1 base from V and 3 from J; bases not matched to a gene: 6. Germline values: CDR1 LNHDA, CDR2 SQIVND (reference sequence). CDR3 nucleotide sequence: TGTGCCAGTAGTATAGGAGGCAGGGGGTACTACGAGCAGTACTTC. The encoded protein is CASSIGGRGYYEQYF.

This chain joins TRBV6-5 and TRBJ1-6; the D is unclear. The germline V gene has CDR1 MNHEY and CDR2 SVGAGI. V lost 5 bases and J lost 4, with 9 bases in between. CDR3 length: 14 residues. The CDR3 DNA reads TGTGCCAGCAGTCGGGAGGATTATAATTCACCCCTCCACTTT. It translates to CASSREDYNSPLHF.

The CDR3 coding sequence is TGTGCCAGCTTCCACAGCGGGAATAGTGATACGCAGTATTTT. It is translated as CASFHSGNSDTQYF. The chain is built from TRBV6-5 and TRBJ2-3; TRBD2 agrees at 7 bases. CDR3 length: 14 residues. The V and J ends lost 8 bases and 6 bases, in that order; junction bases with no gene match: 11. CDR1 is MNHEY, CDR2 SVGAGI, per germline.

The CDR3 loop is CASSLGGRQGDLIQPQHF. For the CDR3, the DNA is TGTGCCAGCAGTTTAGGAGGGAGACAGGGGGATTTGATTCAGCCCCAGCATTTT. The rearrangement joins TRBV27 to TRBJ1-5, with 9 bases that match TRBD1. The germline V gene has CDR1 MNHEY and CDR2 SMNVEV (reference sequence). V shed 2 bases and J 6 bases; nucleotides not matched to a gene: 14. This CDR3 has 18 residues.

The gene calls are TRBV21-1 and TRBJ2-2; the table assigns TRBD2, which was not confirmed against the DNA. TRBV21-1 is listed as a pseudogene. The CDR3 is 16 amino acids. CDR3 nucleotides: TGTGCCAGCGGGGGACTAGCGGGAGGGATGACCGGGGAGCTGTTTTTT. Translated: CASGGLAGGMTGELFF.

With regard to this clone: Other nucleotide sequences in the sample specify the same CDR3. The V and J genes are TRBV11-2 and TRBJ2-1; 10 positions agree with TRBD2. The CDR3 runs 14 residues. Trimming at V came to 5 bases and at J to 6 bases, leaving 4 bases not matched to a gene. The germline gives CDR1 SGHAT, CDR2 FQNNGV. DNA of the CDR3: TGTGCCAGCAGCCTCCGACTAGCGGGCAATGAGCAGTTCTTC. This sequence encodes CASSLRLAGNEQFF.

V usage is TRBV28 and J usage is TRBJ1-3, with D hard to call. Trimming left V 3 bases short and J 2 bases short, with 17 bases between. Germline CDR1 is MDHEN and CDR2 is SYDVKM. The CDR3 consists of 17 residues. CDR3: CASSFQADVSPGNTIYF. The CDR3 DNA follows: TGTGCCAGCAGTTTTCAGGCCGACGTGTCACCTGGAAACACCATATATTTT.

This rearrangement joins TRBV24-1 to TRBJ2-1; D uncertain. Germline assignment: CDR1 KGHDR and CDR2 SFDVKD. V lost 5 bases, J lost 10 bases, and 8 bases lay in between. The CDR3 is 11 amino acids. The CDR3 DNA follows: TGTGCCACCAGTGGCGCTATAGAGCAGTTCTTC. Translation: CATSGAIEQFF.

This chain connects TRBV6-5 to TRBJ1-1; the D gene is possibly TRBD1 (6 bases). Between the trimmed V and J ends, which lost 5 bases and 1 base, there was a span of 14 bases. The CDR3 runs 15 residues. Per the germline V gene, CDR1 is MNHEY and CDR2 is SVGAGI. The CDR3 reads CASSLAGATNTEAFF. In DNA, the CDR3 is TGTGCCAGCAGTCTAGCGGGGGCGACGAACACTGAAGCTTTCTTT.

This sequence joins TRBV6-6 and TRBJ2-3; 13 bases are a match to TRBD2. The V gene end was trimmed by 5 bases and the J gene end by 0 bases; junction bases not matched to a gene: 11. The CDR3 contains 19 residues. The germline gives CDR1 MNHNY, CDR2 SVGAGI (reference sequence). CDR3 sequence: CASSREGLAGYLSTDTQYF. CDR3 nucleotide sequence: TGTGCCAGCAGTCGGGAGGGACTAGCGGGATACCTCAGCACAGATACGCAGTATTTT.

This chain joins TRBV3-1 (or the pseudogene TRBV3-2) and TRBJ2-2; 10 positions agree with TRBD2. Germline V lookup: CDR1 LGHDT, CDR2 YNNKEL (reference sequence). The CDR3 sequence is 19 residues long. J was trimmed by 0 bases and V by 1 base; bases with no gene match: 8. This CDR3 is CASSQVSLGLAANTGELFF. In DNA, the CDR3 is TGTGCCAGCAGCCAAGTTAGCCTAGGACTAGCGGCGAACACCGGGGAGCTGTTTTTT.

This clone showed up just a few times. The chain recombines TRBV25-1 with TRBJ1-1, with D perhaps matching TRBD1 (6 bases). V shed 3 bases and J shed 4 bases, with 12 bases lying between them. This CDR3 comprises 14 residues. CDR1 is MGHDK and CDR2 is SYGVNS in the germline V gene. For the CDR3, the DNA is TGTGCCAGCAGTGACTGGGGGGGCCCCACTGAAGCTTTCTTT. It is translated as CASSDWGGPTEAFF.

V gene TRBV10-3 combines with J gene TRBJ2-3; TRBD2 aligns across 7 bases. The germline V gene encodes CDR1 ENHRY and CDR2 SYGVKD. The junction had 14 bases not matched to a gene; V was cut back by 5 bases and J by 3 bases. The CDR3 has 17 amino acids. The DNA for the CDR3 is TGTGCCATCAGTTCCGACTATAAAGCGGGAAGAACAGATACGCAGTATTTT. It translates to CAISSDYKAGRTDTQYF.